Sequencing of this T cell receptor beta chain was carried out in a study of blood T cell repertoires in COVID-19 (dated by TCRdb to the early 2020s). In terms of the full investigation: Samples covering the acute and convalescent phases of COVID-19 were provided by collaborators in the United States, Italy and Spain. The prospective study material was composed of cDNA or gDNA derived from T cells, B-cell-depleted T cells, or PBMCs. Subjects who had been exposed to COVID-19, were actively infected with it, or had recovered from it provided the deeply sampled blood TCRbeta repertoires that made up the dataset. The repertoires were released in a freely available public database intended as a resource for research on the immune response to SARS-CoV-2. The samples were drawn from the first 160 participants of the ongoing ImmuneRACE study and from 950 to 1,500 subjects provided by 6 global collaborators. The sample metadata nearly always contained a de-identified subject ID, COVID-19 status, age in years and sex. HLA class I and class II types, where available, came from metadata supplied by the sample provider rather than from assay-based typing. Beyond this particular receptor, the publication reports: How much clinical and demographic metadata was included differed by source and by participant, and the metadata was provided uncurated.

TCRbeta CDR3 regions were amplified from genomic DNA by means of the immunoSEQ Assay, a bias-controlled multiplex PCR. From the authors' description of their analysis: Within the assay, amplification of reference gene primers was used to estimate how many nucleated cells each sample contained. To quantify the absolute abundance of each unique TCRbeta CDR3 rearrangement, sequence reads were collapsed and filtered. For each sample, productive Simpson clonality was calculated as the square root of Simpson's diversity index over productive rearrangements. TCRdb carries this immuneACCESS record with in-frame sequences only. Its versions omit some clonotypes, under half of them owing to an unresolved V gene in the studies checked, with the rest unexplained. Clone size and the V and J calls come from that table; the DNA yielded D and trimming. The sample includes approximately 220,000 clones, with about four fifths observed a single time. The leading ten clones occupy about 3.9% of the sample.

In the prospective study, participants were roughly 18 to 100 years old, resided in fewer than 25 geographic areas of the United States, and were enrolled through a virtual design. To assign participants to cohorts, the prospective study relied on clinical history that participants themselves reported in a screening survey and a study questionnaire. Exposed participants had been in contact with someone with a PCR-confirmed or clinician-diagnosed COVID-19 case within 2 weeks of study entry. In the prospective study, whole blood, serum and a nasopharyngeal or oropharyngeal swab were collected from each participant by mobile phlebotomists. Participants in the prospective study had the option to provide additional blood draws and questionnaires over a roughly 2-month period. Blood samples from the prospective study were shipped frozen or at room temperature prior to DNA extraction. To note about this clone: Its antigen is currently not known. There are no base qualities to consult, and no much larger clone falls within one base.

In the germline V gene, CDR1 corresponds to KGHSH and CDR2 to LQKENI. Spanning cysteine to phenylalanine, the CDR3 consists of 16 amino acids. The read is trimmed to its CDR3 DNA, 48 bases read in frame from base 1. Trimming takes 1 base off V and 6 bases off J; junction bases not matched to a gene: 4. The TCR was taken from a woman aged 40 to 50 who had been exposed to COVID-19. The chain was built from TRBV18 and TRBJ1-6; 9 central nucleotides agree with TRBD1. Sequenced sample: PBMCs or T cells enriched from blood (not recorded which). The CDR3 in this case is CASSPRQGDINSPLHF. The nucleotide sequence reads as follows: TGTGCCAGCTCACCACGACAGGGGGACATTAATTCACCCCTCCACTTT.